This TCR beta chain was sequenced during a study of T cell clones after liver transplantation. Study information: Immunosuppression withdrawal was tried within 2 years after liver transplantation in this trial. Standard immunosuppression, with no induction, continued until 12-24 months after transplant. Three of eight recipients were HCV-positive; others had non-autoimmune, non-viral indications. Findings and caveats of the study: Small, mixed patient groups and varying post-transplant times limit these conclusions.

A few counts support this clone. The target antigen is unknown. The CDR3 runs to 16 residues. Germline V lookup: CDR1 SGHTA, CDR2 FQGNSA. Losses at the gene ends were 3 bases for V and 5 bases for J; bases not matched to a gene: 5. Sequencing used immunoSEQ multiplex PCR; TCRdb keeps in-frame clones, though not all of them. The sample lists fewer than 45,000 clones; 70% to 90% were seen once. This sequence originates from a human patient who received a liver transplant. The graft donor may have given rise to some T cells. The rearrangement joins TRBV7-2 to TRBJ2-3; 13 nucleotides agree with TRBD2. The sample in question was CD4+ T cells from blood, obtained 24 months after liver transplant. CDR3 sequence reads: CASSLGLAGRGDTQYF. The CDR3 DNA sequence: TGTGCCAGCAGCTTGGGACTAGCGGGGAGGGGAGATACGCAGTATTTT.